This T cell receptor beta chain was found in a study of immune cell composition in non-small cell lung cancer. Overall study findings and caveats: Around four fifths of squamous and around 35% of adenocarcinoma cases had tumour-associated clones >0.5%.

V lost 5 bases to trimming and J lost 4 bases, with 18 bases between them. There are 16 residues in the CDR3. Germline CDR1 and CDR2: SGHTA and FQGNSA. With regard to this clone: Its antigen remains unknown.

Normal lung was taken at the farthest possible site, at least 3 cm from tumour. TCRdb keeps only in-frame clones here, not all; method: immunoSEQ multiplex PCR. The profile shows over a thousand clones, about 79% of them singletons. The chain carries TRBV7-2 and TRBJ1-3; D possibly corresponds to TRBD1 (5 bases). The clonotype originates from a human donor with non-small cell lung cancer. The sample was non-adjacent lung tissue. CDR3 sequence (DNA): TGTGCCAGCAGCGAAAACCCGGGGGGTTCAGGAAACACCATATATTTT. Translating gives CASSENPGGSGNTIYF.